This T cell receptor beta chain was profiled in a study of T-cell memory formation after mild COVID-19. Study outcomes and limitations: Some responding clones appeared in pre-infection memory, suggesting cross-reactive memory joined. CD4+ contracting clones were mainly CM and EM; CD8+ ones, EMRA. The study found balanced CD4/CD8 in clones contracting day 15 to 85 and a CD4+ lean in later expanders.

Via MiXCR, TCRdb re-called the 5' RACE reads, giving one row per CDR3 protein. Of around 300,000 distinct CDR3 sequences detected, about a sixth appear once; the ten largest clones hold more than 20%. This clonotype appeared a few times. Its antigen remains unknown. Per germline, CDR1 KGHDR and CDR2 SFDVKD. The CDR3 sequence is 16 residues long. The J segment lost 1 base and the V segment lost 4 bases, leaving 5 bases of the junction unmatched. The clonotype comes from a man aged 18 to 30 who had mild COVID-19 (a few samples of this study predate the infection). Cell type and time point are not known. Material for sequencing was PBMCs or a T cell subset sorted from them (not recorded which). The chain couples TRBV24-1 to TRBJ2-3; 9 nucleotides agree with TRBD2. The CDR3 DNA sequence: TGTGCCACCAGTGAAGCGGGGGGCCCCCGCACAGATACGCAGTATTTT. Residues: CATSEAGGPRTDTQYF.